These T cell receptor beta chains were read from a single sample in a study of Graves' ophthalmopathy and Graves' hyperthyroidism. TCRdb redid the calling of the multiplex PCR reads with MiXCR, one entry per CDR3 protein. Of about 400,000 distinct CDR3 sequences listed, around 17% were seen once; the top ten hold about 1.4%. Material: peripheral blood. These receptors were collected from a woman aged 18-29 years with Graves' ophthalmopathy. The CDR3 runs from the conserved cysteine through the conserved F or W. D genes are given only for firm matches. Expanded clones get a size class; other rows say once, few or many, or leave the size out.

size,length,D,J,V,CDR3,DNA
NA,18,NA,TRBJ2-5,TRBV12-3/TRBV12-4,CASSLAQGGLAVQKTQYF,TGTGCCAGCAGTTTAGCGCAGGGGGGCCTAGCGGTCCAAAAGACCCAGTACTTC
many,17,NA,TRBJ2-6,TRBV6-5,CASSYSRPKSGANVLTF,TGTGCCAGCAGTTACTCTCGGCCGAAGTCCGGGGCCAACGTCCTGACTTTC
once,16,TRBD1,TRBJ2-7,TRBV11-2,CASSPRTGVGPYEQYF,TGTGCCAGCAGCCCCCGAACAGGGGTCGGTCCCTACGAGCAGTACTTC
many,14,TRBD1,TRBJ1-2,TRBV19,CASSILTGDYGYTF,TGTGCCAGTAGTATCCTGACAGGGGACTATGGCTACACCTTC
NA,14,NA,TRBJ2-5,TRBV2,CASSEGHNQETQYF,TGTGCCAGCAGTGAAGGGCACAACCAAGAGACCCAGTACTTC
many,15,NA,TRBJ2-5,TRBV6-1,CASSVDVGAMETQYF,TGTGCCAGCAGTGTGGATGTCGGGGCCATGGAGACCCAGTACTTC
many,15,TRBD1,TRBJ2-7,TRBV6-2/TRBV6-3,CASSYNDRGAYEQYF,TGTGCCAGCAGTTACAACGACAGGGGGGCCTACGAGCAGTACTTC
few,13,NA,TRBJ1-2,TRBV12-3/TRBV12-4,CASSLDHGRGYTF,TGTGCCAGCAGTTTAGACCACGGGAGGGGCTACACCTTC
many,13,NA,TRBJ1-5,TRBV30,CAWTRDPNQPQHF,TGTGCCTGGACCCGGGACCCAAATCAGCCCCAGCATTTT
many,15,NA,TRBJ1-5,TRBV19,CASKTPGQKNQPQHF,TGTGCCAGTAAGACACCGGGACAAAAAAATCAGCCCCAGCATTTT
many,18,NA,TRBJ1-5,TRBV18,CASSRYSSLSYGNQPQHF,TGTGCCAGCTCACGCTACAGCAGTCTATCATATGGCAATCAGCCCCAGCATTTT
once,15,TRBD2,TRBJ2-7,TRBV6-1,CASRRGTSGAYEQYF,TGTGCCAGCAGAAGGGGAACTAGCGGGGCCTACGAGCAGTACTTC
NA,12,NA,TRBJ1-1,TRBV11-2,CASSPELGEAFF,TGTGCCAGCAGCCCAGAATTGGGGGAAGCTTTCTTT
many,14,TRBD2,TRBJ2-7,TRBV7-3,CASSLNSGGAEQYF,TGTGCCAGCAGCTTGAATAGCGGGGGGGCTGAGCAGTACTTC
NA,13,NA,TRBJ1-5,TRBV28,CASSFDVLRPQHF,TGTGCCAGCAGTTTCGATGTTCTCCGGCCCCAGCATTTT
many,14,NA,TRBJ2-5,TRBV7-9,CASSLPGTGETQYF,TGTGCCAGCAGCTTACCCGGGACCGGGGAGACCCAGTACTTC
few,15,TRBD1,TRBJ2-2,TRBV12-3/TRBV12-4,CASSQIGQGAGELFF,TGTGCCAGCAGCCAGATAGGACAGGGCGCCGGGGAGCTGTTTTTT
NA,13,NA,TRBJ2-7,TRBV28,CASYNSLSYEQYF,TGTGCCAGCTATAACAGCCTCTCCTACGAGCAGTACTTC
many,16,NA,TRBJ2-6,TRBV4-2,CASSRGRSGGANVLTF,TGTGCCAGCAGCCGGGGGCGTTCTGGAGGGGCCAACGTCCTGACTTTC
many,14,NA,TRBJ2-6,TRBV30,CAWGQTSGANVLTF,TGTGCCTGGGGCCAAACCTCTGGGGCCAACGTCCTGACTTTC